This T cell receptor (beta chain) stems from a study of blood T cell repertoires in COVID-19. The germline V gene encodes CDR1 LNHDA and CDR2 SQIVND (reference sequence). Trimming at V came to 3 bases and at J to 9 bases, leaving 9 bases not matched to a gene. The length of the CDR3 is 17 residues. In the original analysis: For nucleated cells, counts were estimated from reference gene primer amplification. The repertoire was sequenced with immunoSEQ multiplex PCR; TCRdb's copy has only in-frame clones and lacks some. The V and J calls and the clone size are those of that table, but D and trimming were determined from the DNA. Of 270,000 or so clones listed, under 90% are singletons.

The V gene is TRBV19, the J gene TRBJ1-6, with TRBD1 matching over 12 bases. This receptor was obtained from a woman between 18 and 29 years old with acute or convalescent COVID-19. Input material: peripheral blood. DNA for the CDR3: TGTGCCAGTAGTATGTCACCGGGACAGGGGGCTGGTTCACCCCTCCACTTT. It encodes CASSMSPGQGAGSPLHF.